The 18 T cell receptor beta chains in this list originate from one sample, sequenced in a study of T cell changes during pregnancy in multiple sclerosis. The assay was immunoSEQ multiplex PCR, and TCRdb's table has in-frame clones only and misses some. The table lists around 55,000 clones, about 87% of them singletons. The starting material was CD4+ T cells from peripheral blood mononuclear cells, obtained in the first trimester of pregnancy. The receptors stem from a female donor with multiple sclerosis, enrolled in a pregnancy study.

CDR3 sequence reads: CASRGQRDYEQYF. CDR3 sequence (DNA): TGTGCCAGCAGAGGACAGAGGGACTACGAGCAGTACTTC. J is TRBJ2-7 and V is TRBV28; perhaps TRBD1 as D (6 bases). V lost 6 bases and J 3 bases, leaving 12 bases between the germline ends. The germline CDR1 and CDR2 sequences are MDHEN and SYDVKM. This CDR3 is built from 13 residues.

The V gene is TRBV29-1, the J gene TRBJ2-2; the D gene is possibly TRBD2 (6 bases). This CDR3 is built from 15 residues. V was trimmed by 4 bases and J by 2 bases, leaving 14 bases between them. The germline gives CDR1 SQVTM, CDR2 ANQGSEA. This CDR3 is CSVGGLARNTGELFF. The CDR3 bases are TGCAGCGTTGGAGGGCTAGCGCGTAACACCGGGGAGCTGTTTTTT.

The CDR3 DNA sequence: TGTGCCAGCAGCTTATCGGGGACAGGGAGGGCCGAGCAGTACTTC. Encoded protein: CASSLSGTGRAEQYF. The chain combines TRBV5-4 with TRBJ2-7; TRBD1 aligns across 9 bases. The CDR3 is made up of 15 amino acids. In germline, CDR1 is SGHNT, CDR2 YYREEE (reference sequence). V dropped 2 bases and J dropped 6; count of bases not matched to a gene: 9.

V usage is TRBV6-6 and J usage is TRBJ2-1, with 8 bases fitting TRBD2. The CDR3 sequence is 15 residues long. Germline V gives CDR1 MNHNY, CDR2 SVGAGI (reference sequence). The trim removed 4 bases at V and 2 bases at J, leaving 4 bases unmatched. The CDR3 region is CASSSSGSTYNEQFF. The CDR3 DNA sequence: TGTGCCAGCAGTTCCAGCGGGAGCACCTACAATGAGCAGTTCTTC.

V usage is TRBV6-1 and J usage is TRBJ1-6; perhaps TRBD1 as D (5 bases). This CDR3 contains 14 residues. Germline V CDR1 and CDR2: MNHNS, SASEGT. Trimming cost V 3 bases and J 7 bases, with 10 bases left between them. This CDR3 reads CASSETVGNSPLHF. CDR3 nucleotides: TGTGCCAGCAGTGAGACAGTCGGAAATTCACCCCTCCACTTT.

DNA for the CDR3: TGTGCCAGCAGTTTATGGCCACCGGGGACTAGCGGGGGGTATTACAATGAGCAGTTCTTC. This codes for CASSLWPPGTSGGYYNEQFF. The chain is built from TRBV27 and TRBJ2-1; 15 bases fit TRBD2. The V and J ends lost 1 base and 4 bases, in that order; junction bases with no gene match: 11. Germline V CDR1 and CDR2: MNHEY, SMNVEV (reference sequence). The CDR3 contains 20 residues.

V is TRBV29-1 and J is TRBJ2-3; D is uncertain. V was pared by 5 bases and J by 2 bases, with 2 bases between. The CDR3 contains 10 residues. Germline lookup yields CDR1 SQVTM and CDR2 ANQGSEA. The CDR3 region is CSVYTDTQYF. The CDR3 DNA reads as TGCAGCGTTTACACAGATACGCAGTATTTT.

CDR3 amino acids: CASSLLAGEQETQYF. The DNA for the CDR3 is TGTGCCAGCAGCTTACTAGCGGGGGAACAAGAGACCCAGTACTTC. This chain joins TRBV7-3 and TRBJ2-5; 10 nucleotides agree with TRBD2. The CDR3 loop spans 15 amino acids. V lost 2 bases and J lost 2; bases outside the gene matches: 2. The germline V gene has CDR1 SGHTA and CDR2 FQGTGA.

V is TRBV6-1 and J is TRBJ2-7; 13 bases agree with TRBD2. The junction had 12 bases not matched to a gene; V was cut back by 1 base and J by 0 bases. The CDR3 length is 20 residues. Germline V CDR1 and CDR2: MNHNS, SASEGT. This chain's CDR3 is CASSEVGRLAGGGSSYEQYF. CDR3 nucleotides: TGTGCCAGCAGTGAAGTTGGACGACTAGCGGGAGGCGGAAGCTCCTACGAGCAGTACTTC.

The CDR3 spells CASSSREGRNTEAFF. The CDR3 DNA reads as TGTGCCAGTAGTTCCCGGGAGGGGCGGAACACTGAAGCTTTCTTT. The chain has TRBV19 and TRBJ1-1; tentative D call: TRBD1 (5 bases). CDR1 LNHDA and CDR2 SQIVND come from the germline V gene (reference sequence). The CDR3 spans 15 residues. Deletions cut 5 bases from V and 1 base from J, with 14 bases between.

In its sample, this clone was seen a few times. This rearrangement joins TRBV4-1 to TRBJ2-3, with D possibly being TRBD1 (6 bases). Trimming cost V 0 bases and J 10 bases, with 11 bases left between them. The V gene's germline CDR1 is MGHRA and CDR2 YSYEKL. This CDR3 has 13 residues. This CDR3 is CASSQDENRAQYF. CDR3 DNA sequence: TGCGCCAGCAGCCAAGATGAAAACAGGGCGCAGTATTTT.

V usage is TRBV6-5 and J usage is TRBJ2-7, with a possible D match to TRBD2 (6 bases). The CDR3 runs 14 residues. CDR1 is MNHEY, CDR2 SVGAGI, per germline. Trimming pared 6 bases from V and 3 bases from J, leaving 15 bases between. CDR3 protein: CASSALGGGYEQYF. The DNA of the CDR3 is TGTGCCAGCAGCGCCCTGGGGGGTGGCTACGAGCAGTACTTC.

This rearrangement joins TRBV4-1 to TRBJ1-5, with a tentative D call TRBD1 (5 bases). The V gene's germline CDR1 is MGHRA and CDR2 YSYEKL. V lost 0 bases to trimming and J lost 2 bases, with 17 bases between them. The CDR3 is made up of 18 amino acids. This chain's CDR3 is CASSQDGQGSGRNQPQHF. CDR3 nucleotides: TGCGCCAGCAGCCAAGACGGGCAGGGATCTGGGCGCAATCAGCCCCAGCATTTT.

This clone was seen a single time. The V and J genes are TRBV13 and TRBJ1-1; tentative D call: TRBD1 (6 bases). V dropped 1 base and J dropped 6 bases, with 15 bases sitting between them. The CDR3 is 15 amino acids. The germline V gene has CDR1 PRHDT and CDR2 FYEKMQ (reference sequence). The CDR3 DNA follows: TGTGCCAGCAGCTTAGAGGGGGGGCGCATCGCTGAAGCTTTCTTT. This encodes CASSLEGGRIAEAFF.

The chain carries TRBV20-1 and TRBJ1-2; D possibly corresponds to TRBD1 (5 bases). The CDR3 has 11 amino acids. The V and J ends lost 7 bases and 7 bases respectively, with 13 bases between them. The germline CDR1 and CDR2 sequences are DFQATT and SNEGSKA (reference sequence). CDR3 residues: CSVLGGSGYTF. CDR3 nucleotides: TGCAGTGTATTGGGGGGAAGTGGCTACACCTTC.

V usage is TRBV19 and J usage is TRBJ1-2; no clear D gene. This CDR3 contains 12 residues. Germline V gene data show CDR1 as LNHDA and CDR2 as SQIVND (reference sequence). Between the trimmed V and J ends, which lost 3 bases and 7 bases, there was a span of 9 bases. The CDR3 DNA reads as TGTGCCAGTAGTATGGAGGTCGGTGGCTACACCTTC. Translated, it gives CASSMEVGGYTF.

This clone has more than one count but fewer than ten. The rearrangement links TRBV30 to TRBJ1-2; 8 bases are a match to TRBD1. The CDR3 has 13 amino acids. CDR1 and CDR2 (germline): GTSNPN, SVGIG (reference sequence). Losses at the gene ends were 2 bases for V and 4 bases for J; bases not matched to a gene: 3. CDR3 residues: CAWSLGTGYGYTF. The CDR3 DNA sequence: TGTGCCTGGAGTTTAGGGACAGGCTATGGCTACACCTTC.

This chain uses TRBV29-1 with TRBJ2-5; 9 nucleotides line up with TRBD1. V gave up 5 bases and J gave up 5 bases; unmatched junction bases: 3. This CDR3 is 12 amino acids long. Germline CDR1 SQVTM, CDR2 ANQGSEA. The chain's CDR3 is CSVTGGFETQYF. The CDR3 DNA follows: TGCAGCGTTACAGGGGGCTTTGAGACCCAGTACTTC.